Given below is one T cell receptor (beta chain) in context. This clone was counted a single time. Which antigen it targets is not known. Nothing much larger sits one base from this clone, and base qualities are not available. The immunoSEQ Assay, a bias-controlled multiplex PCR, was used to amplify TCRbeta CDR3 regions from genomic DNA. As for how the authors treated the data: The number of nucleated cells in each sample was estimated by amplification of reference gene primers within the assay. To quantify the absolute abundance of each unique TCRbeta CDR3 rearrangement, sequence reads were collapsed and filtered. For each sample, productive Simpson clonality was calculated as the square root of Simpson's diversity index over productive rearrangements. The clones in this table, taken by TCRdb from immuneACCESS, are in-frame only. Not every clone is retained; where verified, under half of the shortfall comes from an unresolved V gene, and the cause of the rest is unknown. V, J and clone size are taken as reported in that table, and D and trimming were inferred from the DNA itself. The sample table holds fewer than 250,000 clones, of which around 87% were seen once. The ten largest clonotypes hold roughly 7.2% of the sample.

This entry belongs to a study of blood T cell repertoires in COVID-19 (dated by TCRdb to the early 2020s). As for the study more broadly: ImmuneRACE Cohort 3 recovered participants were defined by two consecutive negative NP/OP PCR tests, healthcare professional clearance, or symptom resolution. Collaborator samples came from the United States, Italy and Spain and covered acute and convalescent phases of COVID-19. The prospective study material was composed of cDNA or gDNA derived from T cells, B-cell-depleted T cells, or PBMCs. Subjects who had been exposed to COVID-19, were actively infected with it, or had recovered from it provided the deeply sampled blood TCRbeta repertoires that made up the dataset. A freely available public database, intended as a resource for researchers studying the immune response to SARS-CoV-2, is where the repertoires were released. The samples were drawn from two sources: the first 160 participants of the ongoing ImmuneRACE study, and 1,200 or so subjects contributed by 6 global collaborators. A de-identified subject ID, COVID-19 status, age in years and sex were almost always included in the sample metadata. Where available, HLA class I and class II types were taken from metadata supplied by the sample provider and were not determined by assay-based typing. Overall study outcomes, separate from this receptor: Clinical and demographic metadata were provided uncurated, with the amount varying by source and participant.

Participants in the prospective study were aged about 18 to 95 years, lived in 20 to 25 United States geographic areas, and enrolled through a virtual design. In the prospective study, participants were assigned to cohorts based on the clinical history participants reported in a screening survey and a study questionnaire. In the prospective study, whole blood, serum and a nasopharyngeal or oropharyngeal swab were collected from each participant by mobile phlebotomists. Participants in the prospective study had the option to provide additional blood draws and questionnaires over a roughly 2-month period. Before DNA extraction, prospective study blood samples were shipped either frozen or at room temperature. CDR1 and CDR2 (MDHEN, SYDVKM) derive from the germline V gene. The germline V and J ends show losses of 3 bases and 3 bases respectively, and no gene match explains 12 bases of the junction. The CDR3 covers 18 residues, taking in both the cysteine and the phenylalanine. Kept here is only the CDR3 DNA, which spans 54 bases and is read in frame from base 1.

This sequence was found in a man aged 25 to 45 in a cohort exposed to, infected with or recovered from COVID-19 (not recorded which). Source material: PBMCs or T cells enriched from blood (not recorded which). This chain joins TRBV28 to TRBJ2-5; TRBD2 matches 11 bases in the middle. The nucleotides read TGTGCCAGCAGTTTGAGGGGTTTTCTAGCGGGAGGTGAAGAGACCCAGTACTTC. It translates as CASSLRGFLAGGEETQYF.